Below, one T cell receptor beta chain is given with its context. These data originate in a study of blood T cell repertoires in COVID-19. Study-level information: The United States, Italy and Spain were the sources of the acute and convalescent COVID-19 samples.

The germline CDR1 and CDR2 sequences are SGHRS and YFSETQ. This CDR3 contains 15 residues. The V and J ends lost 5 bases and 0 bases respectively, with 12 bases between them. Sequencing used immunoSEQ multiplex PCR; TCRdb keeps in-frame clones, though not all of them. The sample carries a few hundred thousand clones, about 90% recorded once. The chain employs TRBV5-1 and TRBJ2-1; D is perhaps TRBD2 (5 bases). This sequence originates from a woman in her forties or fifties with COVID-19, enrolled during active disease. Sequencing was done on a sample of peripheral blood. This chain's CDR3 is CASRWTDSSYNEQFF. The CDR3 nucleotides read TGCGCCAGCAGATGGACTGATTCCTCCTACAATGAGCAGTTCTTC.